The text below deals with one T cell receptor beta chain. Its specific antigen is unknown. Base qualities are missing; no much larger clone stands one base away. The data stem from a study of blood T cell repertoires in COVID-19 (dated by TCRdb to the early 2020s). Context from the whole study: Samples from collaborators originated in the United States, Italy and Spain and spanned both the acute and convalescent phases of COVID-19. The material from the prospective study consisted of cDNA or gDNA derived from T cells, B-cell-depleted T cells, or PBMCs. Subjects who had been exposed to COVID-19, were actively infected with it, or had recovered from it provided the deeply sampled blood TCRbeta repertoires that made up the dataset. The repertoires were released in a freely available public database intended as a resource for research on the immune response to SARS-CoV-2. Samples were obtained from the ongoing ImmuneRACE study (first 160 participants) and from 1,254 subjects provided by 6 global collaborators. Nearly every sample came with metadata listing a de-identified subject ID, COVID-19 status, age in years and sex. Where available, HLA class I and class II types were obtained from metadata supplied by the sample provider rather than from assay-based typing.

From a lookup of the germline V gene, CDR1 and CDR2 are SGHAT and FQNNGV. Relative to germline, V is missing 5 bases and J is missing 4 bases, with 9 bases of the junction outside any gene match. The CDR3 goes from the cysteine to the phenylalanine over 15 residues. Just the 45-base CDR3 DNA is kept, in frame starting at base 1. Another Seattle source contributed samples from volunteer blood donors who had recovered from COVID-19. The collaborating institutions used their own protocols to collect whole blood in K2EDTA tubes. For TCRbeta analysis, collaborator samples were shipped as frozen whole blood, as isolated PBMCs, or as DNA extracted from either sample type. Results and caveats for the whole study, not just this receptor: Clinical and demographic metadata were provided uncurated, with the amount varying by source and participant.

TCRbeta CDR3 regions were amplified from genomic DNA by means of the immunoSEQ Assay, a bias-controlled multiplex PCR. The authors processed their data as follows. The number of nucleated cells in each sample was estimated from the amplification of reference gene primers within the assay. To quantify the absolute abundance of each unique TCRbeta CDR3 rearrangement, sequence reads were collapsed and filtered. For each sample, productive Simpson clonality was calculated as the square root of Simpson's diversity index over productive rearrangements. As stored in TCRdb, this immuneACCESS dataset retains in-frame rearrangements with V and J assigned. A fraction of the clones does not appear; measured against another copy, unresolved V genes explain less than half of the discrepancy, and the remainder lacks a known reason. The V and J calls and clone size were taken over from that table, and D and trimming were inferred from the DNA. Counted in this sample were around 280,000 clones; roughly 90% of them appeared once. Clones ranked in the top ten supply roughly 2% of the sample.

The TCR originated in a woman aged 50 to 65 who had recovered from COVID-19. The sample comprised peripheral blood. In this chain, TRBV11-2 is recombined with TRBJ2-7; 9 nucleotides in the junction match TRBD2. The nucleotide sequence reads as follows: TGTGCCAGCAGCCCCGGGGCGGGAGGGCCATACGAGCAGTACTTC. The resulting protein is CASSPGAGGPYEQYF.